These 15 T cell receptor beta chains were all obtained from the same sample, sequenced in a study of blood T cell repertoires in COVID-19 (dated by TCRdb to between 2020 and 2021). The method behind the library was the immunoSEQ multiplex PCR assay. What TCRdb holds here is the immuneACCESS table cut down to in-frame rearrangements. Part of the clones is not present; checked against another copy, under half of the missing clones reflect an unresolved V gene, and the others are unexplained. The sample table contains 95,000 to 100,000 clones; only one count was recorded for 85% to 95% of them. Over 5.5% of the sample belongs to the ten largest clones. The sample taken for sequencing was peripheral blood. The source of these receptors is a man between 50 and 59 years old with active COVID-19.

CDR3 nucleotide sequence: TGCGCCAGCAGCTTGGGGCAGGGGCGGAGTGAAAAACTGTTTTTT. As protein: CASSLGQGRSEKLFF. The chain carries TRBV5-1 and TRBJ1-4, with a weak D call TRBD1 (6 bases). This CDR3 has 15 residues. Germline V gene data show CDR1 as SGHRS and CDR2 as YFSETQ. Trimming removed 0 bases from V and 7 bases from J, with 13 bases in between.

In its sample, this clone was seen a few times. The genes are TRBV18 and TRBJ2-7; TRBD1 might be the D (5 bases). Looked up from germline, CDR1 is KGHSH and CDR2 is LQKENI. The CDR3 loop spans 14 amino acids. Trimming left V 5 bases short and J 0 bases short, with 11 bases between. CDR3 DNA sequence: TGTGCCAGCTCAGTGGATAGGGGCTCCTACGAGCAGTACTTC. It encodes CASSVDRGSYEQYF. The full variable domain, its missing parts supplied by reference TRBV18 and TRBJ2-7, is NAGVMQNPRHLVRRRGQEARLRCSPMKGHSHVYWYRQLPEEGLKFMVYLQKENIIDESGMPKERFSAEFPKEGPSILRIQQVVRGDSAAYFCASSVDRGSYEQYFGPGTRLTVT.

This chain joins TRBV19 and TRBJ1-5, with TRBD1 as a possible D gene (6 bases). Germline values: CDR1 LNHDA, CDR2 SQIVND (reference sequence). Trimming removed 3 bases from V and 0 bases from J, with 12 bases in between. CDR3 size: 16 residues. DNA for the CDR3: TGTGCCAGTAGTATCGGGGCGGACAGTAGCAATCAGCCCCAGCATTTT. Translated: CASSIGADSSNQPQHF. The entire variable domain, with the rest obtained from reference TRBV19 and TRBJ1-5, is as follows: DGGITQSPKYLFRKEGQNVTLSCEQNLNHDAMYWYRQDPGQGLRLIYYSQIVNDFQKGDIAEGYSVSREKKESFPLTVTSAQKNPTAFYLCASSIGADSSNQPQHFGDGTRLSIL.

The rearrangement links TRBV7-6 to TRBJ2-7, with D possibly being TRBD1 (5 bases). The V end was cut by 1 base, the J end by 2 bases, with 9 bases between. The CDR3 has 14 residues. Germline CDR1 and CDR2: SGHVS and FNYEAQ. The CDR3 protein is CASSLVAGTYEQYF. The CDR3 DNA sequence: TGTGCCAGCAGCTTAGTGGCAGGGACCTACGAGCAGTACTTC.

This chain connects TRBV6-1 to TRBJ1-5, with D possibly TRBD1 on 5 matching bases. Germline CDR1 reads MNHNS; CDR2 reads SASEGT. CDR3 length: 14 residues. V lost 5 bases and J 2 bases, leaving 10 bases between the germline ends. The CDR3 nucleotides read TGTGCCAGCAGTACTCCAGGGCGCAATCAGCCCCAGCATTTT. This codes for CASSTPGRNQPQHF.

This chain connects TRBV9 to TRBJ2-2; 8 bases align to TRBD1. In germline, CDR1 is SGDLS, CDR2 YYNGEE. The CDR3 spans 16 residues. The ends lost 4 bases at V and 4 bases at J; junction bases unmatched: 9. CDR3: CASSLRGQGSTGELFF. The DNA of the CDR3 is TGTGCCAGCAGCTTAAGAGGACAGGGATCCACCGGGGAGCTGTTTTTT.

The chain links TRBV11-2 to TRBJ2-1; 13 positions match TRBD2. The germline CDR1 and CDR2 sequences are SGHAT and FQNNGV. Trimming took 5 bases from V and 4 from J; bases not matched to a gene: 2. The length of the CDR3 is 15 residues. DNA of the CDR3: TGTGCCAGCAGCGCACTAGCGGGAGGGTACAATGAGCAGTTCTTC. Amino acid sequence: CASSALAGGYNEQFF.

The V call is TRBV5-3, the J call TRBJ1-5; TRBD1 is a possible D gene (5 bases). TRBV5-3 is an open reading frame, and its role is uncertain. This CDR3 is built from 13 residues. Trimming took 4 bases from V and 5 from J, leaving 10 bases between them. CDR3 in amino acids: CARSPDRDQPQHF. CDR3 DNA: TGTGCCAGAAGCCCTGACAGAGATCAGCCCCAGCATTTT.

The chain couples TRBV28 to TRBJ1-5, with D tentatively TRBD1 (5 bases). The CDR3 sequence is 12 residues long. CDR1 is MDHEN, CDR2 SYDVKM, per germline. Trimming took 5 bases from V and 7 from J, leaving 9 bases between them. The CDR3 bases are TGTGCCAGCAGTCGCGGGGGACAGCCCCAGCATTTT. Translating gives CASSRGGQPQHF. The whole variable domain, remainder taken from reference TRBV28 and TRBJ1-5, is DVKVTQSSRYLVKRTGEKVFLECVQDMDHENMFWYRQDPGLGLRLIYFSYDVKMKEKGDIPEGYSVSREKKERFSLILESASTNQTSMYLCASSRGGQPQHFGDGTRLSIL.

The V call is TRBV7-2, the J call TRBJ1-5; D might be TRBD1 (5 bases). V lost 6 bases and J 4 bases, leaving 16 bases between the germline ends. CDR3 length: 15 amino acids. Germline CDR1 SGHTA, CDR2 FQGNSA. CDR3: CASRSGGIPNQPQHF. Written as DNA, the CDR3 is TGTGCCAGCAGGTCCGGGGGGATTCCTAATCAGCCCCAGCATTTT. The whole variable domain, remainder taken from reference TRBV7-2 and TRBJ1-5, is GAGVSQSPSNKVTEKGKDVELRCDPISGHTALYWYRQSLGQGLEFLIYFQGNSAPDKSGLPSDRFSAERTGGSVSTLTIQRTQQEDSAVYLCASRSGGIPNQPQHFGDGTRLSIL.

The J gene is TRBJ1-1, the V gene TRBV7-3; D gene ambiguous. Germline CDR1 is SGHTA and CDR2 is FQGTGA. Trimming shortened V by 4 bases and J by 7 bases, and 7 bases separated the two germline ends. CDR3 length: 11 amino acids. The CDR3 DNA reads TGTGCCAGCAGCTCCGGTATTGAAGCTTTCTTT. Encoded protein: CASSSGIEAFF.

The CDR3 reads CASSLLESYFYF. The CDR3 region has the DNA TGTGCCAGCAGCTTGCTTGAAAGTTACTTTTATTTT. This rearrangement joins TRBV7-9 to TRBJ1-3; D unclear. This CDR3 is 12 amino acids long. V gave up 3 bases and J gave up 16 bases, with 16 bases separating them. CDR1 and CDR2 from the germline V gene are SEHNR and FQNEAQ (reference sequence). Full variable domain (remainder filled in from reference TRBV7-9 and TRBJ1-3): DTGVSQNPRHKITKRGQNVTFRCDPISEHNRLYWYRQTLGQGPEFLTYFQNEAQLEKSRLLSDRFSAERPKGSFSTLEIQRTEQGDSAMYLCASSLLESYFYFGEGSWLTVV.

CDR3 DNA sequence: TGTGCCAGCAGCTATCTGGGGGCGAGGAGCTACACCTTC. Amino acids: CASSYLGARSYTF. The chain employs TRBV7-9 and TRBJ1-2; TRBD1 is a possible D gene (6 bases). V lost 4 bases, J lost 9 bases, and 15 bases lay in between. The CDR3 spans 13 residues. CDR1 is SEHNR, CDR2 FQNEAQ, per germline (reference sequence).

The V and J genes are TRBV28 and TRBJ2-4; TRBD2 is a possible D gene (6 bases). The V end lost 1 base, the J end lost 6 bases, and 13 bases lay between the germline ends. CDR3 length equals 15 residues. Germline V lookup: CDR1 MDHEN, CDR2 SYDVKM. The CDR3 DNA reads TGTGCCAGCAGTTTATTAGTGGGAGGCCTAAACATTCAGTACTTC. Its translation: CASSLLVGGLNIQYF.

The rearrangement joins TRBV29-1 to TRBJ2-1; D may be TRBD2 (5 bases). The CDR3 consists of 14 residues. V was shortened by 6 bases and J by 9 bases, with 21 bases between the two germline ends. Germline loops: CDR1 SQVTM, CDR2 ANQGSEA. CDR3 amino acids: CSVAPGPHGGEQFF. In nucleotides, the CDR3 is TGCAGCGTCGCCCCCGGACCGCACGGAGGTGAGCAGTTCTTC.